The present entry profiles one TCR beta chain with its context. Its antigen is unknown. These data are taken from a study of T cell clones after liver transplantation. At the level of the study: Samples came pre-transplant, pre-randomization before withdrawal, and post-randomization after withdrawal ended. Findings and caveats of the study: Donor-reactive sequences fell more than third party-reactive ones, suggesting partial deletion.

Some clones are missing from TCRdb's copy, which holds only in-frame ones; the method was immunoSEQ multiplex PCR. Of around 100,000 clones in the sample, roughly four fifths were seen once. The source material was CD4+ T cells from blood, sampled before liver transplant. The source is a human donor who received a liver transplant.

Written as DNA, the CDR3 is TGTGCCAGCAGCGTGAATGGGGATGAGCAGTTCTTC. Translating it yields CASSVNGDEQFF. This rearrangement joins TRBV9 to TRBJ2-1; D is unclear. The germline V and J ends were trimmed by 2 bases and 8 bases, with 8 bases remaining between them. The CDR3 loop spans 12 amino acids. Per the germline V gene, CDR1 is SGDLS and CDR2 is YYNGEE. Full variable domain (rest looked up from reference TRBV9 and TRBJ2-1): DSGVTQTPKHLITATGQRVTLRCSPRSGDLSVYWYQQSLDQGLQFLIQYYNGEERAKGNILERFSAQQFPDLHSELNLSSLELGDSALYFCASSVNGDEQFFGPGTRLTVL.